A single sample gave rise to the 16 T cell receptor beta chains below, sequenced in a study of T-cell memory formation after mild COVID-19. TCRdb reprocessed the 5' RACE reads via MiXCR and lists one record per CDR3 protein. The table records about 290,000 distinct CDR3 sequences, 15% to 20% of them present only once. Sequencing was performed on PBMCs or a T cell subset sorted from them (not recorded which). The source of these receptors is a man aged 18 to 29 who had mild COVID-19 (a few samples of this study predate the infection). Cell type and time point are not known.

The chain combines TRBV20-1 with TRBJ1-4, with D possibly matching TRBD1 (5 bases). In germline, CDR1 is DFQATT, CDR2 SNEGSKA (reference sequence). The CDR3 is 14 residues long. Trimming stripped 0 bases from V and 2 bases from J, with 7 bases between. CDR3 DNA sequence: TGCAGTGCTAGAGATCGGGGGACTAATGAAAAACTGTTTTTT. This sequence encodes CSARDRGTNEKLFF.

The V gene is TRBV3-1, the J gene TRBJ1-5, with D unresolved. CDR3 length: 16 residues. Germline assignment: CDR1 LGHDT and CDR2 YNNKEL (reference sequence). Trimming took 1 base from V and 4 from J, leaving 14 bases between them. CDR3 bases: TGTGCCAGCAGCCAAGGTATGCTGCCCCGAAATCAGCCCCAGCATTTT. This gives the protein CASSQGMLPRNQPQHF.

The sample holds many counts of this clonotype. The chain employs TRBV6-2 or TRBV6-3 and TRBJ2-1; 8 bases align to TRBD1. After removal of 4 bases from V and 0 bases from J, the junction contained 5 bases not matched to a gene. The CDR3 totals 16 residues. From germline, CDR1 is MNHEY and CDR2 SVGEGT. The CDR3 sequence is CASSSRTGRSYNEQFF. CDR3 DNA sequence: TGTGCCAGCAGTTCCAGGACAGGGCGCTCCTACAATGAGCAGTTCTTC.

This clonotype appeared a few times. The V gene is TRBV6-5, the J gene TRBJ2-7; no definite D call. CDR3 length: 11 residues. Per the germline V gene, CDR1 is MNHEY and CDR2 is SVGAGI. Between the trimmed V and J ends, which lost 3 bases and 3 bases, there was a span of 3 bases. DNA of the CDR3: TGTGCCAGCAGTTATGACTACGAGCAGTACGTC. Amino acids: CASSYDYEQYV.

There are a few counts of this clonotype. The chain employs TRBV7-9 and TRBJ1-1; D not certain. Germline CDR1 reads SEHNR; CDR2 reads FQNEAQ (reference sequence). V gave up 6 bases and J gave up 1 base, with 18 bases separating them. There are 16 residues in the CDR3. The CDR3 bases are TGTGCCAGCAGTAAGTGGAGGAGGCAGCCGAACACTGAAGCTTTCTTT. This sequence encodes CASSKWRRQPNTEAFF.

A few counts support this clonotype. V and J are TRBV7-3 and TRBJ2-1, with D unresolved. Germline CDR1 SGHTA, CDR2 FQGTGA. Trimming stripped 5 bases from V and 0 bases from J, with 14 bases between. The CDR3 is made up of 16 amino acids. CDR3 in amino acids: CASSPTVGSSYNEQFF. The CDR3 DNA is TGTGCCAGCAGCCCCACCGTGGGTAGCTCCTACAATGAGCAGTTCTTC.

The chain carries TRBV4-3 and TRBJ1-5; 7 positions agree with TRBD1. Germline CDR1 and CDR2: LGHNA and YSLEER. The CDR3 is 13 residues long. Trimming took 4 bases from V and 6 from J; bases not matched to a gene: 3. CDR3 coding DNA: TGCGCCAGCAGCCCTACAGGGGTTCAGCCCCAGCATTTT. It specifies CASSPTGVQPQHF.

This clonotype was detected only a few times. The rearrangement links TRBV20-1 to TRBJ2-2, with D perhaps TRBD1 (5 bases). Trimming shortened V by 3 bases and J by 4 bases, and 12 bases separated the two germline ends. The CDR3 contains 14 residues. Germline loops: CDR1 DFQATT, CDR2 SNEGSKA (reference sequence). The CDR3 DNA is TGCAGTGCTAGCCGATCAGGGTCCACCGGGGAGCTGTTTTTT. It specifies CSASRSGSTGELFF.

This chain links TRBV14 with TRBJ2-7; 8 bases agree with TRBD1. With 9 bases clipped from V and 0 bases from J, the junction kept 4 bases outside the gene matches. CDR1 and CDR2 from the germline V gene are SGHDN and FVKESK. CDR3 length: 13 residues. CDR3 in DNA: TGTGCCAGGGGGACAGGACCCTCCTACGAGCAGTACTTC. It is translated as CARGTGPSYEQYF.

The chain is built from TRBV4-2 and TRBJ2-7; 7 positions match TRBD2. The germline V gene has CDR1 LGHNA and CDR2 YNFKEQ. With 1 base clipped from V and 1 base from J, the junction kept 7 bases outside the gene matches. The CDR3 spans 16 residues. CDR3 sequence: CASSQGPGGRSYEQYF. Here the CDR3 DNA reads TGTGCCAGCAGCCAAGGTCCTGGCGGGAGATCCTACGAGCAGTACTTC.

This clonotype was counted many times. V gene TRBV28 combines with J gene TRBJ2-2, with D possibly matching TRBD1 (6 bases). The V end was cut by 4 bases, the J end by 4 bases, with 7 bases between. The germline CDR1 and CDR2 sequences are MDHEN and SYDVKM. The CDR3 has 13 amino acids. In DNA, the CDR3 is TGTGCCAGCAGTTCGGACAGCACCGGGGAGCTGTTTTTT. Translation: CASSSDSTGELFF.

The chain combines TRBV7-2 with TRBJ1-2; unclear D gene. The germline V gene has CDR1 SGHTA and CDR2 FQGNSA. CDR3 length: 12 residues. V shed 4 bases and J shed 8 bases, with 11 bases lying between them. Written as DNA, the CDR3 is TGTGCCAGCAGCTCGGATAGGTTGGGCTACACCTTC. Translating gives CASSSDRLGYTF.

V usage is TRBV6-2 or TRBV6-3 and J usage is TRBJ2-2; D perhaps matches TRBD2 (5 bases). CDR3 length equals 14 residues. Looked up from germline, CDR1 is MNHEY and CDR2 is SVGEGT. The V end lost 6 bases, the J end lost 3 bases, and 11 bases lay between the germline ends. For the CDR3, the DNA is TGTGCCAGCAGCCAAGGACTCGACACCGGGGAGCTGTTTTTT. The encoded protein is CASSQGLDTGELFF.

This clonotype came up many times. One end of the junction is discordant with germline, which a read error may explain. The chain employs TRBV12-3 or TRBV12-4 and TRBJ2-2, with 7 nucleotides matching TRBD1. CDR3 length: 13 amino acids. DNA for the CDR3: TGCGCCAGCAGCCTAGGGGGCCCCGGGGAGCTGTTTTTT. Translation gives CASSLGGPGELFF.

This chain connects TRBV15 to TRBJ2-5, with 9 bases matching TRBD1. Germline values: CDR1 LNHNV, CDR2 YYDKDF (reference sequence). CDR3 size: 18 residues. J lost 5 bases, V lost 0 bases, and 13 bases had no gene match. CDR3 sequence: CATSREKPGQGRMETQYF. The CDR3 bases are TGTGCCACCAGCAGAGAGAAACCGGGACAGGGAAGGATGGAGACCCAGTACTTC.

This clonotype was observed at least ten times. The gene calls are TRBV12-3 or TRBV12-4 and TRBJ1-2; maybe TRBD1 (5 bases). The CDR3 is 11 amino acids. V lost 8 bases and J lost 5, with 9 bases in between. CDR3 sequence reads: CASSGGYGYTF. The CDR3 DNA sequence: TGTGCCAGCTCGGGGGGGTATGGCTACACCTTC.